This TCR beta chain was documented in a study of tumor T cells in aggressive B-cell lymphoma. Some clones are missing from TCRdb's copy, which holds only in-frame ones; the method was immunoSEQ multiplex PCR. The table shows about 3,500 clones, with around 94% occurring only once. Losses at the gene ends were 1 base for V and 7 bases for J; bases not matched to a gene: 13. The CDR3 is 17 amino acids. Germline loops: CDR1 MNHEY, CDR2 SMNVEV (reference sequence). Material: tumor tissue. This sequence joins TRBV27 and TRBJ2-1, with 7 bases that match TRBD1. This clonotype was sampled from an adult with diffuse large B cell lymphoma. This CDR3 is CASSLFLRAGRGNEQFF. As DNA, the CDR3 is TGTGCCAGCAGTTTATTTTTAAGGGCGGGCAGGGGGAATGAGCAGTTCTTC.